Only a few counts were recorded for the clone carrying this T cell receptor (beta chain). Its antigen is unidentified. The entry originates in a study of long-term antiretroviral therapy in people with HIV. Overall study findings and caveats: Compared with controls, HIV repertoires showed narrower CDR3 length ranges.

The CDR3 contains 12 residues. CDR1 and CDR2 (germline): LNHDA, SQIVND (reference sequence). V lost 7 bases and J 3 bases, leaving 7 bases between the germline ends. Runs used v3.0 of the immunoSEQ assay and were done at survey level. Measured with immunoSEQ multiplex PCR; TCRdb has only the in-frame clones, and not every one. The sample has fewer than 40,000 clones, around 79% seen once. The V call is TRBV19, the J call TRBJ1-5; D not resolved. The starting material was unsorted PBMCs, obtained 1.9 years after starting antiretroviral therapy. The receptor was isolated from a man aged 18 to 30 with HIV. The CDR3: CASNDPNQPQHF. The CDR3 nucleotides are TGTGCCAGTAATGACCCCAATCAGCCCCAGCATTTT.